A selection of T cell receptor beta chains follows, all from one sample in a study of control samples from healthy donors and cancer patients. Profiled with immunoSEQ multiplex PCR; TCRdb holds only in-frame clones, not every one. The data hold more than 45,000 clones, with 85% to 95% observed a single time. Sequencing was carried out using PBMCs. These receptors were taken from a man aged 30-40 years with colorectal cancer. CDR3s include the opening cysteine and the closing phenylalanine or tryptophan. The order of the fields is J gene, V gene, clone size, D gene, CDR3 protein, CDR3 DNA. D genes are given only for firm matches. Size is omitted from some rows. Given values are once, few, many or a class for expanded clones.

j_call: TRBJ1-2; v_call: TRBV6-5; clone_size: NA; d_call: NA; cdr3_aa: CASSLGGYYGYTF; cdr3_nt: TGTGCCAGCTCCTTGGGGGGGTACTATGGCTACACCTTC
j_call: TRBJ2-3; v_call: TRBV14; clone_size: NA; d_call: TRBD2; cdr3_aa: CASSQGYSGGVDTQYF; cdr3_nt: TGTGCCAGCAGCCAAGGATATAGCGGGGGCGTAGATACGCAGTATTTT
j_call: TRBJ1-5; v_call: TRBV5-6; clone_size: NA; d_call: NA; cdr3_aa: CASSLGAGNLNQPQHF; cdr3_nt: TGTGCCAGCAGCTTGGGGGCAGGTAATTTGAATCAGCCCCAGCATTTT
j_call: TRBJ1-2; v_call: TRBV12-5; clone_size: NA; d_call: NA; cdr3_aa: CASGYTTGYGYTF; cdr3_nt: TGTGCTAGTGGTTACACGACAGGTTACGGCTACACCTTC
j_call: TRBJ2-2; v_call: TRBV30; clone_size: NA; d_call: NA; cdr3_aa: CAWSLSTVGELFF; cdr3_nt: TGTGCCTGGAGTCTCTCCACAGTAGGGGAGCTGTTTTTT
j_call: TRBJ1-2; v_call: TRBV11-2; clone_size: NA; d_call: TRBD1; cdr3_aa: CASSLGNRGLNYGYTF; cdr3_nt: TGTGCCAGCAGCTTAGGGAACAGGGGGCTTAACTATGGCTACACCTTC
j_call: TRBJ1-2; v_call: TRBV11-2; clone_size: NA; d_call: NA; cdr3_aa: CASSFRGKDGYTF; cdr3_nt: TGTGCCAGCAGCTTCCGAGGGAAGGATGGCTACACCTTC
j_call: TRBJ2-2; v_call: TRBV6-1; clone_size: NA; d_call: NA; cdr3_aa: CASSENRATGELFF; cdr3_nt: TGTGCCAGCAGTGAAAACAGGGCCACCGGGGAGCTGTTTTTT
j_call: TRBJ1-2; v_call: TRBV30; clone_size: NA; d_call: TRBD1; cdr3_aa: CACQGGGGDYGYTF; cdr3_nt: TGTGCCTGCCAGGGGGGAGGGGGCGACTATGGCTACACCTTC
j_call: TRBJ2-1; v_call: TRBV18; clone_size: NA; d_call: NA; cdr3_aa: CASSLRNGDYNEQFF; cdr3_nt: TGTGCCAGCTCGCTACGGAACGGGGACTACAATGAGCAGTTCTTC
j_call: TRBJ1-5; v_call: TRBV7-6; clone_size: once; d_call: NA; cdr3_aa: CASSLTGGAGSNQPQHF; cdr3_nt: TGTGCCAGCAGCTTAACTGGGGGGGCTGGTAGCAATCAGCCCCAGCATTTT